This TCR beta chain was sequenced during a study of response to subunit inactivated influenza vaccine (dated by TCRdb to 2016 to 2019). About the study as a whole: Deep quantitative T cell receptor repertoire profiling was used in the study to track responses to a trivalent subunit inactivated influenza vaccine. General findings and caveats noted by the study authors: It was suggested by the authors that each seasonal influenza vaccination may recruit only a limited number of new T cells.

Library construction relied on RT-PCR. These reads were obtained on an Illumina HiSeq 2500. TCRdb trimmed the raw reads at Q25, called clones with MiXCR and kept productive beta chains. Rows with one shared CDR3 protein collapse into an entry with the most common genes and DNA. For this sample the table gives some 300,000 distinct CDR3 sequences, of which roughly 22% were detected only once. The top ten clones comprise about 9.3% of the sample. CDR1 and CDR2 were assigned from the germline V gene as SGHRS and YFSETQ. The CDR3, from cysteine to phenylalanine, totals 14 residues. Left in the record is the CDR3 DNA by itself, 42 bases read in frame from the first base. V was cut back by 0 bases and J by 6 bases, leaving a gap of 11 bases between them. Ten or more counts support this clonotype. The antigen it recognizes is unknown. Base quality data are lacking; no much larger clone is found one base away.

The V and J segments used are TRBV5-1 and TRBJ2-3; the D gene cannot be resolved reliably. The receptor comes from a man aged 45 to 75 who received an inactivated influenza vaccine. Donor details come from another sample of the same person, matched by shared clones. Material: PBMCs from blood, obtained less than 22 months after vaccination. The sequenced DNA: TGCGCCAGCAGCTTGGAGCCTTTTGAGGATACGCAGTATTTT. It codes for CASSLEPFEDTQYF. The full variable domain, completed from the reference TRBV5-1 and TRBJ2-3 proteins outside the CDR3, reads KAGVTQTPRYLIKTRGQQVTLSCSPISGHRSVSWYQQTPGQGLQFLFEYFSETQRNKGNFPGRFSGRQFSNSRSEMNVSTLELGDSALYLCASSLEPFEDTQYFGPGTRLTVL.